The table lists the clone carrying this T cell receptor (beta chain) with a few counts. Primers used in a second PCR of about 7 to 12 cycles were a sample-barcoded 5' primer and a J-beta primer mix. TCRdb called the 5' RACE reads again in MiXCR, with one record for every CDR3 protein. The sample yields about 720,000 distinct CDR3 sequences, roughly 25% seen once. Deletions cut 3 bases from V and 8 bases from J, with 10 bases between. The CDR3 length is 13 residues. This specimen belongs to a study of blood T cells in healthy people across ages. A further study also used this sample, focusing on T cells of mothers and their children.

The chain employs TRBV12-3 or TRBV12-4 and TRBJ2-2; no reliable D call. What was sequenced was blood. This receptor was obtained from a boy aged 10-17 years in good health. Here the CDR3 DNA reads TGTGCCAGCAGTTTTCAAGCGCTGGGGGAGCTGTTTTTT. Its translation is CASSFQALGELFF.